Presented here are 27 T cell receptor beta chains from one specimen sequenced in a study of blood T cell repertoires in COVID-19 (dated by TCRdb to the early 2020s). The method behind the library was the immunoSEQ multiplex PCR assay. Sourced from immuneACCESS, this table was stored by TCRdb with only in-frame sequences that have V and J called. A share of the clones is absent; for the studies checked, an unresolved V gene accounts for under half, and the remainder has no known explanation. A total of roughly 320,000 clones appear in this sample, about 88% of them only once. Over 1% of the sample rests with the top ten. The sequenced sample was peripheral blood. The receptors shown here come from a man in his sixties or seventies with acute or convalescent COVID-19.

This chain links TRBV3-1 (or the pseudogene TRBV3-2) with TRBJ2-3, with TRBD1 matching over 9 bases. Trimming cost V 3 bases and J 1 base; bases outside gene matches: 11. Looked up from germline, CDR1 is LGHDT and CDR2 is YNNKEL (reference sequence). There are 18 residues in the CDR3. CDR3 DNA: TGTGCCAGCAGCCAGCTTTACCCGACAGGGGGTCGCACAGATACGCAGTATTTT. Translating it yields CASSQLYPTGGRTDTQYF.

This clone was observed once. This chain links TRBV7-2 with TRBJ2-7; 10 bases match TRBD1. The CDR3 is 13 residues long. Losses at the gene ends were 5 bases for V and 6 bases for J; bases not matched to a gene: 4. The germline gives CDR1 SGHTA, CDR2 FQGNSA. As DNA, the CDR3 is TGTGCCAGCAGCCAGGGACAGGGGTTCGAGCAGTACTTC. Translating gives CASSQGQGFEQYF.

CDR3 sequence reads: CAISDTGQTNTEAFF. The CDR3 DNA reads as TGTGCCATCAGTGACACGGGACAGACGAACACTGAAGCTTTCTTT. The chain combines TRBV10-3 with TRBJ1-1; 7 nucleotides agree with TRBD1. V shed 3 bases, J shed 1 base, and the junction held 5 bases outside the gene matches. CDR1 and CDR2 (germline): ENHRY, SYGVKD. CDR3 size: 15 residues.

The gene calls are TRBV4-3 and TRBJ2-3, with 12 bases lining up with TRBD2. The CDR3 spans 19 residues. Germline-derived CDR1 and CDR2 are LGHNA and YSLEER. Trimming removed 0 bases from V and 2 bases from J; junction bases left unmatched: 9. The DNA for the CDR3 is TGCGCCAGCAGCCAAGATCAACTAGCGGGGGGAACCTACACAGATACGCAGTATTTT. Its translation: CASSQDQLAGGTYTDTQYF.

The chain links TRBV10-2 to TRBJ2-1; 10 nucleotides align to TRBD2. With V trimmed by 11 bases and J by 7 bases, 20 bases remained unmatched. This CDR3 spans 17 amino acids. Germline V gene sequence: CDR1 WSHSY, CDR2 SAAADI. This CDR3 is CAPAGGVVSGSLNEQFF. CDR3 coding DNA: TGCGCCCCAGCGGGAGGGGTGGTTAGCGGGAGTCTAAATGAGCAGTTCTTC.

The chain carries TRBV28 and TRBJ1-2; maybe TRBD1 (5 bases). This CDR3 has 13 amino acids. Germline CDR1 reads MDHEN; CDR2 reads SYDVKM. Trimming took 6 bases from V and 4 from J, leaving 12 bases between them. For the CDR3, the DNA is TGTGCCAGCAGAACCGGGGGAACCTATGGCTACACCTTC. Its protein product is CASRTGGTYGYTF.

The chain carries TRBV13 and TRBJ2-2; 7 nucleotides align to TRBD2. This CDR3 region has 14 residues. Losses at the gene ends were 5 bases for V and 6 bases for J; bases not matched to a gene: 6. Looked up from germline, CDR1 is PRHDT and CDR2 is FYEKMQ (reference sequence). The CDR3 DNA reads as TGTGCCAGCAGCACGACTAGCCCCGCCGGGGAGCTGTTTTTT. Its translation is CASSTTSPAGELFF.

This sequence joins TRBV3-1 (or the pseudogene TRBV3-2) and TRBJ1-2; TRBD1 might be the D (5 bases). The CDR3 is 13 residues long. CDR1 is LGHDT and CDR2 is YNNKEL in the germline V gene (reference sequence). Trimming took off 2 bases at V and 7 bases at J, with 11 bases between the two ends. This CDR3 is CASSQSGWRGYTF. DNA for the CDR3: TGTGCCAGCAGCCAATCAGGGTGGCGTGGCTACACCTTC.

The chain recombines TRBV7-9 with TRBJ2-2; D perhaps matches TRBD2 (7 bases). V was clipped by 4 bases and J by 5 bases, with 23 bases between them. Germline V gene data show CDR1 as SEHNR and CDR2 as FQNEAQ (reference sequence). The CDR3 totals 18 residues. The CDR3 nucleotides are TGTGCCAGCAGCTCGGTATTAAGTGCGGGGGCGCGAACCGGGGAGCTGTTTTTT. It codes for CASSSVLSAGARTGELFF.

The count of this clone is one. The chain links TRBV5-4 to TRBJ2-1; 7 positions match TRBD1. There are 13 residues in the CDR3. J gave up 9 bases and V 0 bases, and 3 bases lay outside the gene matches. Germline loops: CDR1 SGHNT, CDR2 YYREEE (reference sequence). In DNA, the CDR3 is TGTGCCAGCAGCTTGGAAGGGGGCGGTGAGCAGTTCTTC. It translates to CASSLEGGGEQFF.

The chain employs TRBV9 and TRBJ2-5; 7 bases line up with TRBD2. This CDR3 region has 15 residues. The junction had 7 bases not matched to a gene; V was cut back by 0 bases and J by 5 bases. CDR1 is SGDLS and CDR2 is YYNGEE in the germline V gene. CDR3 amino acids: CASSVAGGGFETQYF. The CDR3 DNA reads TGTGCCAGCAGCGTAGCGGGCGGGGGATTTGAGACCCAGTACTTC.

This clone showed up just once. CDR3 loop: CASARDGYNEQFF. The DNA for the CDR3 is TGCGCCAGCGCACGGGATGGCTACAATGAGCAGTTCTTC. The V call is TRBV4-3, the J call TRBJ2-1; possibly TRBD2 for D (5 bases). With 8 bases removed from V and 3 bases from J, the gap between germline ends came to 11 bases. This CDR3 contains 13 residues. In germline, CDR1 is LGHNA, CDR2 YSLEER.

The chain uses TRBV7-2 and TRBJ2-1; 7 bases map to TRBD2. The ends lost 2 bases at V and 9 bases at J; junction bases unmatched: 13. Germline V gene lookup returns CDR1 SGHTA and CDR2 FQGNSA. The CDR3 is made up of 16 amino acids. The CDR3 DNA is TGTGCCAGCAGCTTAACGCGGTCACCCGGGGGGAGTGAGCAGTTCTTC. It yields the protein CASSLTRSPGGSEQFF. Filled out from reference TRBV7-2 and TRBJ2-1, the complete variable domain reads GAGVSQSPSNKVTEKGKDVELRCDPISGHTALYWYRQSLGQGLEFLIYFQGNSAPDKSGLPSDRFSAERTGGSVSTLTIQRTQQEDSAVYLCASSLTRSPGGSEQFFGPGTRLTVL.

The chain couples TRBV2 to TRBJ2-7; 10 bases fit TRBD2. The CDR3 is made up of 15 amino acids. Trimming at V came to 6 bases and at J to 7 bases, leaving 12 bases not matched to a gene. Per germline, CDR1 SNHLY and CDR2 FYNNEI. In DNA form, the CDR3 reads TGTGCCAGCAGACAGGGGACTAGCGCGCCTGTTGAGCAGTACTTC. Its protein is CASRQGTSAPVEQYF.

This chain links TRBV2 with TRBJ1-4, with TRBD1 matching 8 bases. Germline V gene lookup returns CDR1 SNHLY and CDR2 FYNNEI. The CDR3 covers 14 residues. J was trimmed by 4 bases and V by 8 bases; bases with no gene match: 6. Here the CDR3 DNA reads TGTGCCAGCGGGGGGACAGGAATTAATGAAAAACTGTTTTTT. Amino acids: CASGGTGINEKLFF.

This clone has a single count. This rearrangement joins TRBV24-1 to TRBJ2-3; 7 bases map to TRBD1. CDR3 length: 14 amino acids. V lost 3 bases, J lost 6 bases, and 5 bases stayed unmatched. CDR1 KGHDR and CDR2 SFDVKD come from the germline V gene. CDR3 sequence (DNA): TGTGCCACCAGTGATCTATGGACAGGTGATACGCAGTATTTT. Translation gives CATSDLWTGDTQYF.

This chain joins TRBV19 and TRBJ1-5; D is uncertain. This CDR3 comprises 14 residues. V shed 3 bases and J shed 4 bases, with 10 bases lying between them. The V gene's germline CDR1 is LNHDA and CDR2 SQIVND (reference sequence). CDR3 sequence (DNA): TGTGCCAGTAGTATTTCGGGTCGGAATCAGCCCCAGCATTTT. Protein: CASSISGRNQPQHF.

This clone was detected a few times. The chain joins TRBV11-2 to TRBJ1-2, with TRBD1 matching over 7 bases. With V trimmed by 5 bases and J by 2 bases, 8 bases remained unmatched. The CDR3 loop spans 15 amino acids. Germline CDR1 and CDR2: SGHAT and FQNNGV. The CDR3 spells CASSARTGWNYGYTF. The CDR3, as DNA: TGTGCCAGCAGCGCTCGGACAGGTTGGAACTATGGCTACACCTTC.

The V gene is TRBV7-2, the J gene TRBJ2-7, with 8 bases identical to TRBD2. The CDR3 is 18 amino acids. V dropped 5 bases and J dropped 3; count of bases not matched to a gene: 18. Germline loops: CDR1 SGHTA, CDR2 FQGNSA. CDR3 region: CASSGAFSGGPSFYEQYF. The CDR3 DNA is TGTGCCAGCAGCGGGGCATTTTCGGGAGGGCCTTCGTTCTACGAGCAGTACTTC.

CDR3 in amino acids: CATWDTHQETQYF. As DNA, the CDR3 is TGTGCCACCTGGGACACTCACCAAGAGACCCAGTACTTC. This chain joins TRBV28 and TRBJ2-5; D possibly corresponds to TRBD1 (6 bases). This CDR3 is built from 13 residues. Germline assignment: CDR1 MDHEN and CDR2 SYDVKM. V lost 10 bases and J 0 bases, leaving 12 bases between the germline ends.

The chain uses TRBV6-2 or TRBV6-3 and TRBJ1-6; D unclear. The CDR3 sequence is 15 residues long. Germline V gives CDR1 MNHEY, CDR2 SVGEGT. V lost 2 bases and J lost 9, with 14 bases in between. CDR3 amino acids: CASSYVVTVSSPLHF. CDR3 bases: TGTGCCAGCAGTTACGTCGTCACAGTCTCTTCACCCCTCCACTTT.

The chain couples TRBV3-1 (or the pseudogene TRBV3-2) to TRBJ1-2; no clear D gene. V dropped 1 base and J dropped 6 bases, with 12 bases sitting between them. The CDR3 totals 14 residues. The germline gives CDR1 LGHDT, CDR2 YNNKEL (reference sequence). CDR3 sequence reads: CASSQGSGSHGYTF. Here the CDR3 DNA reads TGTGCCAGCAGCCAAGGTTCCGGGAGCCATGGCTACACCTTC.

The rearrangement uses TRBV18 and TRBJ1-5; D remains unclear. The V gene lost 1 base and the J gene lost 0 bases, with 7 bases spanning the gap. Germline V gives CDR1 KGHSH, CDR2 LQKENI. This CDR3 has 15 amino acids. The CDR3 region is CASSPLSDSNQPQHF. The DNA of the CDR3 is TGTGCCAGCTCACCACTTTCAGATAGCAATCAGCCCCAGCATTTT.

DNA for the CDR3: TGTGCCAGCAGTCCCCCAGGGAATCAGCCCCAGCATTTT. It yields the protein CASSPPGNQPQHF. The rearrangement joins TRBV28 to TRBJ1-5; D is perhaps TRBD1 (5 bases). Germline V gene sequence: CDR1 MDHEN, CDR2 SYDVKM. V was clipped by 5 bases and J by 4 bases, with 9 bases between them. The CDR3 runs to 13 residues.

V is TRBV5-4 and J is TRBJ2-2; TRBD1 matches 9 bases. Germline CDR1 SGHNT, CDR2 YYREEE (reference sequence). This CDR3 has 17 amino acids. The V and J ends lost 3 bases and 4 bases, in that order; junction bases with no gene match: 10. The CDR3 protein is CASSSSEDRGITGELFF. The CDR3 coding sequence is TGTGCCAGCAGCTCGTCGGAGGACAGGGGAATCACCGGGGAGCTGTTTTTT.

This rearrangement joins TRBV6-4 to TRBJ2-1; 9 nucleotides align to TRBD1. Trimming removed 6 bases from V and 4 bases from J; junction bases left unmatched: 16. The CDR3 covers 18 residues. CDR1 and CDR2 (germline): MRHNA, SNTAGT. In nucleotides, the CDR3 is TGTGCCAGCAGCCCCAACAGACCCGGGACAGGGACTTACAATGAGCAGTTCTTC. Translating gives CASSPNRPGTGTYNEQFF.

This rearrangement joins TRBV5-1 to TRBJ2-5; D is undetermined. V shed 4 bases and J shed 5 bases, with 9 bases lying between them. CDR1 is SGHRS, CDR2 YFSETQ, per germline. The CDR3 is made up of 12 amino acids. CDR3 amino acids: CASSPREETQYF. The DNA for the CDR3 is TGCGCCAGCAGCCCTCGCGAGGAGACCCAGTACTTC.